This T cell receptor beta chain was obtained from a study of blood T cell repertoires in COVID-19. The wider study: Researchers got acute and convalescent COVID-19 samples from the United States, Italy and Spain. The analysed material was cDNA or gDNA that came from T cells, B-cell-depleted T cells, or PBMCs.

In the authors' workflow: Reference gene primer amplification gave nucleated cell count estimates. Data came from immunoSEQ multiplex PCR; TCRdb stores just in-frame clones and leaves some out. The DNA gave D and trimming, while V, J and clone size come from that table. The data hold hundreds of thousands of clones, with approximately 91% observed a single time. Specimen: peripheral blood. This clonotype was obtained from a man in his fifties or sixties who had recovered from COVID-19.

The CDR3 protein is CASSPVRGGTDTQYF. The CDR3 nucleotides read TGTGCCAGCAGCCCGGTCCGGGGAGGCACAGATACGCAGTATTTT. The chain recombines TRBV7-2 with TRBJ2-3; a weak D match, TRBD2 (5 bases). The germline gives CDR1 SGHTA, CDR2 FQGNSA. V gave up 5 bases and J gave up 1 base, with 13 bases separating them. The CDR3 extends over 15 amino acids.